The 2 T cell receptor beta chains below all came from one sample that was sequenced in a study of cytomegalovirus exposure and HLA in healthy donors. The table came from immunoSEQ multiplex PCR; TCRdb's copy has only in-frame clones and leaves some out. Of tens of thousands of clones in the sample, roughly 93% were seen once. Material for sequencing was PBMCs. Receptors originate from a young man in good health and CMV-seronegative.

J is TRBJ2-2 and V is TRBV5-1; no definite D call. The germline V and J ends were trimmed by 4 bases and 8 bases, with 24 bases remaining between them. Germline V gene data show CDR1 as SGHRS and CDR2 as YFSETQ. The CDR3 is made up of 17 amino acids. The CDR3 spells CASSAPQLRVFSGELFF. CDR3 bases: TGCGCCAGCAGCGCCCCCCAACTCCGTGTGTTTAGTGGGGAGCTGTTTTTT.

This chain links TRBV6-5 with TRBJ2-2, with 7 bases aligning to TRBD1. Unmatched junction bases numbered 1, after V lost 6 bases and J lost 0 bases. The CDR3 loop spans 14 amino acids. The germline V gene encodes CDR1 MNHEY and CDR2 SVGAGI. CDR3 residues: CASRGQSNTGELFF. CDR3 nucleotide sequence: TGTGCCAGCAGGGGACAGTCGAACACCGGGGAGCTGTTTTTT.